This T cell receptor (beta chain) is from a study of cytomegalovirus exposure and HLA in healthy donors. General study points: In a later analysis, TCR association rates varied by HLA locus: DRB1 most, HLA-C fewest.

PCR amplification relied on 60 Vbeta primers (plus 13 Jbeta primers). Libraries were prepared by immunoSEQ multiplex PCR; TCRdb keeps only in-frame clonotypes and omits some of them. Of about 110,000 clones in the sample, approximately 82% are singletons; the top ten hold around 8.8%. The V gene lost 6 bases and the J gene lost 5 bases, with 18 bases spanning the gap. Germline values: CDR1 SGHNT, CDR2 YYREEE (reference sequence). The CDR3 loop spans 15 amino acids. Whereas donors were nominally healthy upon sampling, unrecorded immune exposures were probable. This clone was detected a few times. Antigen specificity is unknown.

Material: PBMCs. This sequence joins TRBV5-4 and TRBJ2-1; weak D call: TRBD1 (6 bases). The receptor was isolated from a man in his forties or fifties in good health and CMV-seropositive. CDR3 sequence: CASTSRTDLNNEQFF. The CDR3 nucleotides are TGTGCCAGCACCTCCCGGACAGATCTTAACAATGAGCAGTTCTTC.